These T cell receptor beta chains were read from a single sample in a study of draining lymph node invasion in breast cancer. TCRdb processed the bulk RNA-seq reads anew with MiXCR; each CDR3 protein has one entry. This sample yields about 2,900 distinct CDR3 sequences, of which around four fifths are seen a single time; over 8% belongs to the top ten. The sequencing sample was made of sorted memory CD4+ effector T cells from a lymph node. Receptors were obtained from a female donor with luminal breast cancer. CDR3s include the opening cysteine and the closing phenylalanine or tryptophan. Fields, in order: V gene, J gene, D gene, clone size, CDR3 protein, CDR3 DNA. The D gene is left open where the match is weak. Not all rows give a size; the values are once, few, many and, for expanded clones, a class.

TRBV6-2/TRBV6-3,TRBJ2-5,.,.,CASNQGRGETQYF,TGTGCCAGCAACCAGGGACGAGGGGAGACCCAGTACTTC
TRBV11-2,TRBJ1-2,.,.,CASSTNGRLFAFTF,TGTGCCAGCAGTACCAACGGACGGCTCTTCGCGTTTACCTTC
TRBV6-6,TRBJ2-7,TRBD2,large,CASRTGLAAYEQYF,TGTGCCAGCAGAACCGGACTAGCCGCCTACGAGCAGTACTTC
TRBV4-3,TRBJ1-6,TRBD1,.,CASSPTGGNSPLHF,TGCGCCAGCAGCCCGACAGGGGGAAATTCACCCCTCCACTTT
TRBV7-2,TRBJ1-1,.,few,CASSLQAVAEAFF,TGTGCCAGCAGCCTCCAGGCGGTCGCTGAAGCTTTCTTT
TRBV24-1,TRBJ2-6,.,.,CATSVSRPDGSGANVLTF,TGTGCCACCAGTGTTAGCCGCCCGGACGGCTCTGGGGCCAACGTCCTGACTTTC
TRBV5-1,TRBJ2-1,TRBD1,.,CASSSGQGALNEQFF,TGCGCCAGCAGCTCGGGACAGGGGGCATTAAATGAGCAGTTCTTC
TRBV5-1,TRBJ2-1,.,.,CASSLVGESYNEQFF,TGCGCCAGCAGCTTGGTGGGGGAATCCTACAATGAGCAGTTCTTC
TRBV7-2,TRBJ2-1,TRBD1,few,CASKHGPGQGMGEQFF,TGTGCCAGCAAACATGGACCGGGACAGGGTATGGGTGAGCAGTTCTTC
TRBV20-1,TRBJ1-2,.,.,CSARDGDLGYTF,TGCAGTGCTAGAGATGGGGACCTTGGCTACACCTTC
TRBV12-3/TRBV12-4,TRBJ1-2,.,.,CASSLTRNYGYTF,TGTGCCAGCAGTTTAACCCGGAACTATGGCTACACATTC
TRBV5-6,TRBJ2-3,.,.,CASSLGTTRTQYF,TGTGCCAGCAGCTTGGGAACAACTAGGACGCAGTATTTT
TRBV18,TRBJ1-5,TRBD1,.,CASSSTGIQPQHF,TGTGCCAGCTCGTCGACAGGGATCCAGCCCCAGCATTTT
TRBV12-3/TRBV12-4,TRBJ1-5,TRBD1,.,CASRPQGDNQPQHF,TGTGCCAGCAGACCCCAGGGGGACAATCAGCCCCAGCATTTT
TRBV6-1,TRBJ1-5,.,.,CASSYCSNQPQHF,TGTGCCAGCAGTTACTGTAGCAATCAGCCCCAGCATTTT
TRBV16,TRBJ1-2,.,.,CASSRTAYYGYTF,TGTGCCAGCAGCCGGACAGCGTACTATGGCTACACCTTC
TRBV7-9,TRBJ2-5,.,.,CASSFGYIQETQYF,TGTGCCAGCAGCTTCGGGTACATCCAAGAGACCCAGTACTTC
TRBV7-3,TRBJ2-1,TRBD2,.,CASSLREGTSVF,TGTGCCAGCAGCTTAAGGGAGGGGACTAGTGTCTTC
TRBV12-5,TRBJ1-3,TRBD1,few,CASGFGTVGNTIYF,TGTGCTAGTGGTTTCGGGACAGTAGGAAACACCATATATTTT
TRBV28,TRBJ2-3,.,.,CASSADTQYF,TGTGCCAGCAGTGCAGATACGCAGTATTTT
TRBV9,TRBJ2-3,TRBD1,once,CASSSRGQGADTQYF,TGTGCCAGCAGCTCCCGCGGGCAGGGGGCAGATACGCAGTATTTT
TRBV20-1,TRBJ2-2,TRBD1,.,CSARQDRGAGELFF,TGCAGTGCTAGACAAGACAGGGGAGCGGGGGAGCTGTTTTTT
TRBV18,TRBJ1-5,.,.,CASSPGNNQPQHF,TGTGCCAGCTCACCGGGCAACAATCAGCCCCAGCATTTT
TRBV12-3/TRBV12-4,TRBJ2-7,TRBD1,.,CASSGQGAYYEQYF,TGTGCCAGCAGCGGACAGGGGGCTTACTACGAGCAGTACTTC
TRBV20-1,TRBJ1-1,TRBD1,.,CSAKITGGTEAFF,TGCAGTGCCAAAATTACAGGGGGGACTGAAGCTTTCTTT
TRBV7-2,TRBJ1-5,.,.,CASSFTSSGNQPQHF,TGTGCCAGCAGCTTTACGAGCTCCGGCAATCAGCCCCAGCATTTT
TRBV11-2,TRBJ1-1,TRBD1,.,CASSLRGLMNTEAFF,TGTGCCAGCAGCTTAAGGGGGCTTATGAACACTGAAGCTTTCTTT
TRBV7-8,TRBJ1-2,.,.,CASSLVFGPPGEGYTF,TGTGCCAGCAGCTTAGTGTTCGGCCCCCCGGGAGAAGGCTACACCTTC
TRBV20-1,TRBJ2-3,.,once,CSAAVLTDTQYF,TGCAGTGCTGCGGTCCTGACAGATACGCAGTATTTT
TRBV20-1,TRBJ1-5,TRBD1,.,CSALGQGSQPQHF,TGCAGTGCCCTAGGACAGGGGAGCCAGCCCCAGCATTTT
TRBV6-5,TRBJ2-7,TRBD2,.,CASSYGLAGGSPYEQYF,TGTGCCAGCAGTTACGGACTAGCGGGAGGTTCGCCCTACGAGCAGTACTTC
TRBV2,TRBJ2-1,.,.,CASTRDHYNEQFF,TGTGCCAGCACCCGGGACCACTACAATGAGCAGTTCTTC
TRBV20-1,TRBJ1-1,.,.,CSASPGVPTEAFF,TGCAGTGCTAGCCCCGGGGTCCCCACTGAAGCTTTCTTT
TRBV13,TRBJ1-4,.,large,CASSPRGEKLFF,TGTGCCAGCAGCCCCCGGGGGGAAAAACTGTTTTTT
TRBV4-2,TRBJ1-1,TRBD1,.,CASSQFTGQENTEAFF,TGTGCCAGCAGCCAGTTCACGGGACAGGAGAACACTGAAGCTTTCTTT
TRBV29-1,TRBJ1-1,.,few,CSGIALGNTEAFF,TGCAGCGGAATCGCCTTGGGGAACACTGAAGCTTTCTTT
TRBV5-1,TRBJ1-1,.,.,CASSLDGGNTEAFF,TGCGCCAGCAGCTTGGACGGGGGCAACACTGAAGCTTTCTTT
TRBV27,TRBJ1-1,.,few,CASSLGWNTEAFF,TGTGCCAGCAGTTTGGGCTGGAACACTGAAGCTTTCTTT
TRBV12-3/TRBV12-4,TRBJ2-7,TRBD1,once,CASSPPGQEGDYEQYF,TGTGCCAGCAGTCCGCCGGGACAGGAGGGCGACTACGAGCAGTACTTC
TRBV25-1,TRBJ2-1,.,.,CASSDRDSRVGEQFF,TGTGCCAGCAGTGATAGAGACAGCCGGGTGGGTGAGCAGTTCTTC
TRBV6-2/TRBV6-3,TRBJ1-2,.,.,CASSPPSYGYTF,TGTGCCAGCAGTCCCCCGTCCTATGGCTACACCTTC